Shown below are 30 T cell receptor beta chains from a single sample sequenced in a study of CD8 T cells in Susac syndrome. An input of 0.5 to 1 ug of RNA was subjected to reverse transcription using random hexamers. TCRdb independently ran MiXCR on the immunoSEQ multiplex PCR reads; one entry per CDR3 protein. The sample holds roughly 180,000 distinct CDR3 sequences, about 95% seen once. Material: CD4+ T cells from PBMCs. All receptors come from a human donor in good health.

The J gene is TRBJ2-2, the V gene TRBV30, with D hard to call. Between the trimmed V and J ends, which lost 0 bases and 6 bases, there was a span of 5 bases. Germline CDR1 reads GTSNPN; CDR2 reads SVGIG (reference sequence). The CDR3 runs to 12 residues. This chain's CDR3 is CAWSVNSGELFF. The CDR3 DNA is TGTGCCTGGAGTGTCAATTCCGGGGAGCTGTTTTTT.

The chain recombines TRBV28 with TRBJ2-3; D might be TRBD2 (6 bases). Trimming cost V 5 bases and J 0 bases, with 12 bases left between them. CDR1 is MDHEN, CDR2 SYDVKM, per germline. This CDR3 is 15 amino acids long. DNA for the CDR3: TGTGCCAGCAGTCCCCCGGGGGTCAGCACAGATACGCAGTATTTT. This encodes CASSPPGVSTDTQYF.

The chain employs TRBV27 and TRBJ2-5; D may be TRBD1 or TRBD2 (5 bases each). Germline CDR1 is MNHEY and CDR2 is SMNVEV (reference sequence). This CDR3 region has 14 residues. Trimming stripped 3 bases from V and 5 bases from J, with 13 bases between. The CDR3 loop is CASSLGDASETQYF. The CDR3 DNA is TGTGCCAGCAGTTTGGGGGACGCTTCGGAGACCCAGTACTTC.

This chain links TRBV6-2 or TRBV6-3 with TRBJ2-7; possibly TRBD2 for D (6 bases). V lost 6 bases and J lost 2, with 17 bases in between. The CDR3 totals 15 residues. The germline gives CDR1 MNHEY, CDR2 SVGEGT. CDR3 in DNA: TGTGCCAGCAGAGTCGGAGGGGTCCCCCCCTACGAGCAGTACTTC. Encoded protein: CASRVGGVPPYEQYF.

The V gene is TRBV20-1, the J gene TRBJ2-1, with TRBD2 matching 9 bases. CDR3 length: 14 amino acids. V was pared by 1 base and J by 6 bases, with 4 bases of the junction left unmatched. Germline values: CDR1 DFQATT, CDR2 SNEGSKA (reference sequence). The CDR3 region has the DNA TGCAGTGCTAGAGTTAGCGGGAGAGGCAATGAGCAGTTCTTC. Translated, it gives CSARVSGRGNEQFF.

CDR3: CASSFPGTYEQYF. The CDR3 DNA follows: TGTGCCAGCAGTTTTCCAGGGACCTACGAGCAGTACTTC. The rearrangement joins TRBV12-3 or TRBV12-4 to TRBJ2-7; TRBD1 is a possible D gene (5 bases). The CDR3 totals 13 residues. Trimming cost V 3 bases and J 2 bases, with 8 bases left between them.

V and J are TRBV28 and TRBJ2-1; D might be TRBD2 (7 bases). Germline V gene lookup returns CDR1 MDHEN and CDR2 SYDVKM. V dropped 6 bases and J dropped 7 bases, with 16 bases sitting between them. The CDR3 consists of 14 residues. The DNA for the CDR3 is TGTGCCAGCAGACAGGGAGGGCGGGAAAATGAGCAGTTCTTC. Amino acid sequence: CASRQGGRENEQFF.

The CDR3 DNA sequence: TGTGCCAGCAGCCCCACAGCGGGAGAAACAGATACGCAGTATTTT. Its protein is CASSPTAGETDTQYF. The chain recombines TRBV7-2 with TRBJ2-3, with TRBD2 matching over 8 bases. V dropped 5 bases and J dropped 3; count of bases not matched to a gene: 7. CDR1 and CDR2 (germline): SGHTA, FQGNSA. The CDR3 runs to 15 residues.

V usage is TRBV27 and J usage is TRBJ2-3; D may match TRBD1 or TRBD2 (6 bases each). This CDR3 is 15 amino acids long. Germline V lookup: CDR1 MNHEY, CDR2 SMNVEV (reference sequence). V lost 7 bases and J 3 bases, leaving 17 bases between the germline ends. The CDR3 bases are TGTGCCAGCAAGGGCATACGGGGGCGGACAGATACGCAGTATTTT. Translated, it gives CASKGIRGRTDTQYF.

This chain links TRBV27 with TRBJ2-1; 8 nucleotides agree with TRBD1. The CDR3 is made up of 15 amino acids. V lost 6 bases, J lost 7 bases, and 11 bases stayed unmatched. Per the germline V gene, CDR1 is MNHEY and CDR2 is SMNVEV (reference sequence). Here the CDR3 DNA reads TGTGCCAGCAGCTTCCCGGGACAGGAAGCGAATGAGCAGTTCTTC. This sequence encodes CASSFPGQEANEQFF.

V usage is TRBV29-1 and J usage is TRBJ2-7, with 7 nucleotides matching TRBD1. CDR1 SQVTM and CDR2 ANQGSEA come from the germline V gene. With V trimmed by 4 bases and J by 7 bases, 10 bases remained unmatched. The CDR3 length is 13 residues. CDR3 DNA: TGCAGCGTTGGAAACAGGGGATATGGAGAGCAGTACTTC. This gives the protein CSVGNRGYGEQYF.

This clonotype is a singleton in its sample. The rearrangement uses TRBV18 and TRBJ2-7; D unresolved. CDR1 KGHSH and CDR2 LQKENI come from the germline V gene. Deletions cut 3 bases from V and 1 base from J, with 13 bases between. This CDR3 contains 15 residues. CDR3: CASSPRGLLSYEQYF. The CDR3 DNA follows: TGTGCCAGCTCACCCCGCGGCCTTCTATCCTACGAGCAGTACTTC.

This chain links TRBV4-3 with TRBJ2-1; 7 nucleotides match TRBD2. Germline V gene data show CDR1 as LGHNA and CDR2 as YSLEER. The CDR3 covers 14 residues. V lost 4 bases to trimming and J lost 7 bases; unmatched junction nucleotides: 7. This CDR3 reads CASSPGGVGNEQFF. Here the CDR3 DNA reads TGCGCCAGCAGCCCGGGGGGAGTTGGAAATGAGCAGTTCTTC.

V and J are TRBV29-1 and TRBJ2-6; tentatively, D is TRBD2 (5 bases). Trimming took 6 bases from V and 1 from J, leaving 13 bases between them. The CDR3 sequence is 15 residues long. Germline assignment: CDR1 SQVTM and CDR2 ANQGSEA. The CDR3 region is CSVKVLDSGANVLTF. The CDR3 DNA is TGCAGCGTCAAAGTACTAGATTCTGGGGCCAACGTCCTGACTTTC.

This chain links TRBV29-1 with TRBJ2-7; TRBD2 agrees at 11 bases. V was pared by 5 bases and J by 4 bases, with 4 bases of the junction left unmatched. The CDR3 sequence is 13 residues long. Germline CDR1 SQVTM, CDR2 ANQGSEA. DNA of the CDR3: TGCAGCGTTCGACTAGCGGGGAGGTACGAGCAGTACTTC. Translating it yields CSVRLAGRYEQYF.

This clonotype has a handful of counts. The chain is built from TRBV28 and TRBJ2-1; the match to TRBD2 covers 13 bases. The V and J ends lost 4 bases and 5 bases, in that order; junction bases with no gene match: 2. Germline V CDR1 and CDR2: MDHEN, SYDVKM. The CDR3 is 15 residues long. In DNA form, the CDR3 reads TGTGCCAGCAGTTCGGGACTAGCGGGAAACAATGAGCAGTTCTTC. Translating it yields CASSSGLAGNNEQFF.

This chain connects TRBV12-3 or TRBV12-4 to TRBJ2-1, with TRBD2 matching 10 bases. With 2 bases clipped from V and 12 bases from J, the junction kept 1 base outside the gene matches. The CDR3 covers 12 residues. The CDR3 sequence: CASSLSGRGQFF. The CDR3 bases are TGTGCCAGCAGTTTAAGCGGGAGGGGGCAGTTCTTC.

The rearrangement links TRBV3-1 to TRBJ2-1, with D unresolved. This CDR3 has 15 amino acids. Trimming removed 0 bases from V and 0 bases from J, with 6 bases in between. The germline gives CDR1 LGHDT, CDR2 YNNKEL (reference sequence). CDR3 DNA: TGTGCCAGCAGCCAAGATCTGAGCTCCTACAATGAGCAGTTCTTC. Amino acid sequence: CASSQDLSSYNEQFF.

V is TRBV4-3 and J is TRBJ1-5; tentatively, D is TRBD1 (6 bases). The ends were cut back, 4 bases at V and 5 bases at J, with 15 bases in the middle. CDR3 length: 15 amino acids. CDR1 LGHNA and CDR2 YSLEER come from the germline V gene. The CDR3 reads CASSPRWGLDQPQHF. The CDR3 coding sequence is TGCGCCAGCAGCCCCCGGTGGGGGCTCGATCAGCCCCAGCATTTT.

The rearrangement links TRBV15 to TRBJ2-3; D gene unclear. Germline V lookup: CDR1 LNHNV, CDR2 YYDKDF (reference sequence). This CDR3 region has 15 residues. Trimming cost V 2 bases and J 4 bases, with 13 bases left between them. The CDR3 DNA reads as TGTGCCACCAGCAGACTACGTCTATCCCCAGATACGCAGTATTTT. As protein: CATSRLRLSPDTQYF.

The DNA of the CDR3 is TGTGCCACCAGTGACGCGGGATTAAGCACAGATACGCAGTATTTT. Amino acids: CATSDAGLSTDTQYF. This chain joins TRBV24-1 and TRBJ2-3; tentative D call: TRBD2 (6 bases). There are 15 residues in the CDR3. The germline CDR1 and CDR2 sequences are KGHDR and SFDVKD. Deletions cut 4 bases from V and 0 bases from J, with 10 bases between.

The chain joins TRBV30 to TRBJ2-5, with a weak D call TRBD2 (5 bases). Germline V lookup: CDR1 GTSNPN, CDR2 SVGIG (reference sequence). Trimming cost V 5 bases and J 3 bases, with 7 bases left between them. The CDR3 is 11 residues long. CDR3 nucleotides: TGTGCCTGGCGGGATGAAGAGACCCAGTACTTC. Its protein product is CAWRDEETQYF.

The CDR3 sequence is CSVEYTERQYF. As DNA, the CDR3 is TGCAGCGTTGAATACACCGAACGACAGTATTTT. This chain connects TRBV29-1 to TRBJ2-3; D is unclear. In germline, CDR1 is SQVTM, CDR2 ANQGSEA. V was clipped by 2 bases and J by 12 bases, with 12 bases between them. This CDR3 is built from 11 residues.

The CDR3 bases are TGTGCCAGCAGCTTAGCTTCCCCGGGGGATACGCAGTATTTT. Translated, it gives CASSLASPGDTQYF. The gene calls are TRBV7-2 and TRBJ2-3, with D possibly TRBD2 on 5 matching bases. V dropped 0 bases and J dropped 6 bases, with 10 bases sitting between them. Looked up from germline, CDR1 is SGHTA and CDR2 is FQGNSA. This CDR3 region has 14 residues.

J is TRBJ2-7 and V is TRBV7-8, with TRBD1 matching 8 bases. The CDR3 runs 14 residues. V was pared by 8 bases and J by 0 bases, with 6 bases of the junction left unmatched. The germline gives CDR1 SGHVS, CDR2 FQNEAQ. CDR3 coding DNA: TGTGCCAGCCTAGCCGGGACAGGCTCCTACGAGCAGTACTTC. Translating it yields CASLAGTGSYEQYF.

This clonotype was seen just once. The CDR3 coding sequence is TGTGCCAGCAGTTACCCGCCGTCGCAGCCCCAGCATTTT. Its protein product is CASSYPPSQPQHF. J is TRBJ1-5 and V is TRBV6-8; D gene unclear. The germline V gene encodes CDR1 MNHGY and CDR2 SAAAGT. This CDR3 has 13 residues. V was pared by 2 bases and J by 7 bases, with 9 bases between.

V and J are TRBV30 and TRBJ1-1; D unresolved. The CDR3 is made up of 14 amino acids. Germline values: CDR1 GTSNPN, CDR2 SVGIG (reference sequence). V lost 0 bases and J 0 bases, leaving 8 bases between the germline ends. DNA for the CDR3: TGTGCCTGGAGTGTTGGGAACTTGAACACTGAAGCTTTCTTT. Encoded protein: CAWSVGNLNTEAFF.

CDR3 protein: CASSAQMNTEAFF. CDR3 nucleotides: TGTGCCAGCAGCGCTCAGATGAACACTGAAGCTTTCTTT. The chain joins TRBV9 to TRBJ1-1; D ambiguous. This CDR3 contains 13 residues. The V and J ends lost 3 bases and 0 bases respectively, with 6 bases between them. The germline V gene encodes CDR1 SGDLS and CDR2 YYNGEE.

The genes are TRBV6-2 or TRBV6-3 and TRBJ1-5; D not certain. Germline CDR1 reads MNHEY; CDR2 reads SVGEGT. The germline V and J ends were trimmed by 4 bases and 4 bases, with 8 bases remaining between them. The CDR3 is 13 residues long. The CDR3 here is CASSFVPNQPQHF. CDR3 sequence (DNA): TGTGCCAGCAGTTTTGTTCCAAATCAGCCCCAGCATTTT.

The J gene is TRBJ2-2, the V gene TRBV20-1; 8 bases fit TRBD1. The CDR3 runs 14 residues. The germline gives CDR1 DFQATT, CDR2 SNEGSKA (reference sequence). The CDR3 sequence is CSVRGRRNTGELFF. The DNA of the CDR3 is TGCAGCGTCAGGGGGCGACGGAACACCGGGGAGCTGTTTTTT.